Listed here are 16 T cell receptor beta chains from one sample, sequenced in a study of T cell changes during pregnancy in multiple sclerosis. Libraries were prepared by immunoSEQ multiplex PCR; TCRdb keeps only in-frame clonotypes and omits some of them. In the table there are some 39,000 clones, around 90% of which are singletons. The sequencing used CD4+ T cells from peripheral blood mononuclear cells, collected in the third trimester of pregnancy. The receptor set was obtained from a female donor in good health, enrolled as a control in a pregnancy study.

This chain uses TRBV6-1 with TRBJ1-6; D might be TRBD1 (5 bases). Looked up from germline, CDR1 is MNHNS and CDR2 is SASEGT. Trimming cost V 7 bases and J 0 bases, with 10 bases left between them. The CDR3 consists of 15 residues. The CDR3 sequence: CASNRQSSYNSPLHF. In DNA, the CDR3 is TGTGCCAGCAACCGACAGAGCTCCTATAATTCACCCCTCCACTTT.

The chain links TRBV2 to TRBJ1-5; TRBD1 matches 9 bases. The germline V gene encodes CDR1 SNHLY and CDR2 FYNNEI. V lost 7 bases, J lost 7 bases, and 11 bases stayed unmatched. The CDR3 has 15 residues. The CDR3 DNA is TGTGCCAGCAAGAATGTGACAGGGGGACGACAGCCCCAGCATTTT. It translates to CASKNVTGGRQPQHF.

The chain carries TRBV7-6 and TRBJ2-1; D gene unclear. Trimming removed 5 bases at V and 6 bases at J, with 14 bases between. From germline, CDR1 is SGHVS and CDR2 FNYEAQ. The CDR3 is made up of 14 amino acids. The CDR3 loop is CASSLGYAGNEQFF. CDR3 DNA: TGTGCCAGCAGCCTAGGGTACGCCGGCAATGAGCAGTTCTTC.

This clone was counted only a few times. This chain connects TRBV2 to TRBJ2-3; D is ambiguous. V was cut by 5 bases and J by 4 bases, with 10 bases left in between. Germline-derived CDR1 and CDR2 are SNHLY and FYNNEI. This CDR3 has 13 residues. The CDR3: CASSPPPADTQYF. The CDR3 nucleotides read TGTGCCAGCAGTCCCCCCCCCGCAGATACGCAGTATTTT.

The chain couples TRBV9 to TRBJ2-5; D might be TRBD2 (6 bases). Germline CDR1 reads SGDLS; CDR2 reads YYNGEE. Trimming shortened V by 0 bases and J by 5 bases, and 11 bases separated the two germline ends. The CDR3 is made up of 14 amino acids. As DNA, the CDR3 is TGTGCCAGCAGCGTAGGACTAGTTGGCGAGACCCAGTACTTC. It encodes CASSVGLVGETQYF.

The chain combines TRBV11-2 with TRBJ1-4; D remains unclear. Near its end, the DNA agrees better with TRBJ2-2, so the J call may be wrong. CDR3 size: 12 residues. Germline CDR1 is SGHAT and CDR2 is FQNNGV. CDR3 nucleotides: TGTGCCAGCAGCCTCCGACACGGGGAGCTGTTTTTT. Amino acid sequence: CASSLRHGELFF.

The chain couples TRBV7-2 to TRBJ2-7, with D maybe TRBD1 (5 bases). Trimming stripped 1 base from V and 5 bases from J, with 6 bases between. This CDR3 has 12 amino acids. Looked up from germline, CDR1 is SGHTA and CDR2 is FQGNSA. CDR3 protein: CASSLGRDEQYF. The CDR3, as DNA: TGTGCCAGCAGCTTAGGCAGGGACGAGCAGTACTTC.

V usage is TRBV5-8 and J usage is TRBJ2-7; 8 bases line up with TRBD1. The CDR3 is made up of 15 amino acids. Unmatched junction bases numbered 11, after V lost 4 bases and J lost 5 bases. Germline values: CDR1 SGHTS, CDR2 YDEGEE. The CDR3 spells CASSMRDRSTHEQYF. CDR3 nucleotide sequence: TGTGCCAGCAGCATGAGGGACAGGTCAACCCACGAGCAGTACTTC.

The rearrangement uses TRBV5-4 and TRBJ2-7; a possible D gene is TRBD1 (6 bases). The germline V and J ends were trimmed by 3 bases and 3 bases, with 28 bases remaining between them. The CDR3 is 19 residues long. CDR1 is SGHNT, CDR2 YYREEE, per germline (reference sequence). CDR3: CASSYGGAGVTTTIYEQYF. As DNA, the CDR3 is TGTGCCAGCAGCTATGGTGGGGCAGGGGTTACCACGACGATCTACGAGCAGTACTTC.

The chain couples TRBV5-1 to TRBJ2-2; D gene unclear. This CDR3 spans 12 amino acids. The germline CDR1 and CDR2 sequences are SGHRS and YFSETQ. The germline V and J ends were trimmed by 4 bases and 3 bases, with 4 bases remaining between them. In DNA, the CDR3 is TGCGCCAGCAGCCGGTACACCGGGGAGCTGTTTTTT. Translated: CASSRYTGELFF.

The chain recombines TRBV27 with TRBJ2-7; TRBD2 might be the D (5 bases). There are 13 residues in the CDR3. V lost 10 bases, J lost 0 bases, and 13 bases lay in between. Germline V lookup: CDR1 MNHEY, CDR2 SMNVEV (reference sequence). This CDR3 is CATRRTGSYEQYF. The CDR3 coding sequence is TGTGCCACCCGGAGGACCGGCTCCTACGAGCAGTACTTC.

The V call is TRBV18, the J call TRBJ2-2; 8 bases are a match to TRBD2. The CDR3 runs 15 residues. Germline trimming cut 5 bases from V and 4 bases from J; bases unmatched to any gene: 6. Germline CDR1 is KGHSH and CDR2 is LQKENI. This CDR3 reads CASSSGLVSTGELFF. CDR3 in DNA: TGTGCCAGCTCATCGGGACTAGTGAGCACCGGGGAGCTGTTTTTT.

This clone was found once. The chain recombines TRBV7-6 with TRBJ2-1; 13 bases are a match to TRBD2. J was trimmed by 7 bases and V by 6 bases; bases with no gene match: 9. CDR1 SGHVS and CDR2 FNYEAQ come from the germline V gene. The CDR3 length is 16 residues. In DNA, the CDR3 is TGTGCCAGCAGTCCCCGACTAGCGGGGGGTAGAAATGAGCAGTTCTTC. Translated, it gives CASSPRLAGGRNEQFF.

V and J are TRBV2 and TRBJ1-5; TRBD1 is a possible D gene (5 bases). The germline CDR1 and CDR2 sequences are SNHLY and FYNNEI. CDR3 length: 15 amino acids. V was trimmed by 3 bases and J by 5 bases, leaving 14 bases between them. This CDR3 is CASSDRGTGDQPQHF. CDR3 DNA: TGTGCCAGCAGTGATCGGGGCACGGGGGATCAGCCCCAGCATTTT.

The rearrangement links TRBV4-2 to TRBJ2-2; D uncertain. The CDR3 is 15 amino acids. Trimming took off 0 bases at V and 1 base at J, with 6 bases between the two ends. CDR1 is LGHNA, CDR2 YNFKEQ, per germline. The DNA of the CDR3 is TGTGCCAGCAGCCAAGACAGACAGAACACCGGGGAGCTGTTTTTT. Encoded protein: CASSQDRQNTGELFF.

The genes are TRBV5-1 and TRBJ2-3; D unresolved. CDR3 length: 14 amino acids. Germline loops: CDR1 SGHRS, CDR2 YFSETQ. Trimming pared 4 bases from V and 2 bases from J, leaving 11 bases between. CDR3 DNA sequence: TGCGCCAGCAGCGTGAGTGCCCCCACAGATACGCAGTATTTT. It translates to CASSVSAPTDTQYF.